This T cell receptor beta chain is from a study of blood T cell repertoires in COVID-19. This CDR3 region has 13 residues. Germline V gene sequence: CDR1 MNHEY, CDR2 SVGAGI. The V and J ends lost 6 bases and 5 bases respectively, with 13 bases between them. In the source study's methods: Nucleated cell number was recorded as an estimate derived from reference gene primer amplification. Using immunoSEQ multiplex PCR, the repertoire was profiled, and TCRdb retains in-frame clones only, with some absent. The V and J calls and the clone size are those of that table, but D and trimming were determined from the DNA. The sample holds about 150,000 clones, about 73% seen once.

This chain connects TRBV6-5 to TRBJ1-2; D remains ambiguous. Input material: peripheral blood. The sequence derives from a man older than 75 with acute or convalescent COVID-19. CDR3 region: CASSSQQIYGYTF. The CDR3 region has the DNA TGTGCCAGCAGCTCCCAACAGATTTATGGCTACACCTTC.